Listed below are T cell receptor beta chains from one sample, sequenced in a study of blood T cell repertoires in COVID-19. Clones were read by immunoSEQ multiplex PCR, and TCRdb kept only the in-frame ones, dropping some. Of a few hundred thousand clones detected, approximately 86% appear once; the ten largest clones hold under 9%. What was sequenced was peripheral blood. All receptors derive from a woman in her seventies with active or convalescent COVID-19. Each CDR3 is given with its conserved first and last residue. A D gene is named only where the DNA matches it firmly. Only part of the rows carry a size: once, few, many, or a class if the clone is expanded.

>-|TRBJ1-4|TRBV7-9|-
TGTGCCAGCAGCCCCCGACACCCCGATAATGAAAAACTGTTTTTT
CASSPRHPDNEKLFF
>-|TRBJ1-6|TRBV6-5|-
TGTGCCAGCGATTTTCTCGGCTTCGGGGAATCACCCCTCCACTTT
CASDFLGFGESPLHF
>TRBD2|TRBJ2-7|TRBV5-1|-
TGCGCCAGCAGCTTGGGACTAGCGGGGGGCCAACCCTACGAGCAGTACTTC
CASSLGLAGGQPYEQYF
>-|TRBJ1-1|TRBV7-2|-
TGTGCCAGCAGCTTAGTCCAGGGAACTGAAGCTTTCTTT
CASSLVQGTEAFF
>-|TRBJ1-4|TRBV5-4|-
TGTGCCAGCAGCTTGGAATCCGGAACTAATGAAAAACTGTTTTTT
CASSLESGTNEKLFF
>TRBD1|TRBJ1-5|TRBV6-5|few
TGTGCCAGCGTGAGGGACAGGGTTCAGCCCCAGCATTTT
CASVRDRVQPQHF
>TRBD1|TRBJ2-1|TRBV6-2/TRBV6-3|-
TGTGCCAGCAGTAAGGACAGGGGCTACAATGAGCAGTTCTTC
CASSKDRGYNEQFF
>-|TRBJ1-2|TRBV19|-
TGTGCCAGTAGTAGGCCAGGGGCCTCTAACTATGGCTACACCTTC
CASSRPGASNYGYTF
>TRBD1|TRBJ2-3|TRBV3-1/TRBV3-2|-
TGTGCCAGCAGCGGGGACAGGGTGTACACAGATACGCAGTATTTT
CASSGDRVYTDTQYF
>TRBD2|TRBJ2-1|TRBV7-8|-
TGTGCCAGCATACCACGGCGGGGGGGCCTCAATGAGCAGTTCTTC
CASIPRRGGLNEQFF
>-|TRBJ1-2|TRBV5-1|-
TGCGCCAGCAGAGGAAGTTGGGCAGGGGACACAGATGGCTACACCTTC
CASRGSWAGDTDGYTF
>-|TRBJ1-2|TRBV10-1|few
TGCGCCAGCGGACAGAAATTTGGGAATGGCTACACCTTC
CASGQKFGNGYTF
>TRBD1|TRBJ1-1|TRBV3-1/TRBV3-2|few
TGTGCCAGCAGCCACGCTACGACAGGGATGAACACTGAAGCTTTCTTT
CASSHATTGMNTEAFF
>-|TRBJ2-1|TRBV7-2|once
TGTGCCAGCAGCGTACAGACCTCCCACTACAATGAGCAGTTCTTC
CASSVQTSHYNEQFF
>-|TRBJ1-4|TRBV18|-
TGTGCCAGCTCGTTCAGACAGCAGGGTGGCAAAACTAATGAAAAACTGTTTTTT
CASSFRQQGGKTNEKLFF
>-|TRBJ2-3|TRBV5-1|-
TGCGCCAGCAGCCTACCGAGCTCCCCAGATACGCAGTATTTT
CASSLPSSPDTQYF
>-|TRBJ2-5|TRBV18|-
TGTGCCAGCTCACCACGCGAAGAGACCCAGTACTTC
CASSPREETQYF
>TRBD2|TRBJ2-3|TRBV6-2/TRBV6-3|once
TGTGCCAGCAGTATCCCTCTAGCGGGGGCGAGCACAGATACGCAGTATTTT
CASSIPLAGASTDTQYF
>-|TRBJ1-2|TRBV5-6|once
TGTGCCAGCAGCCCGCCGGGGGGGATCCATGGCTACACCTTC
CASSPPGGIHGYTF
>TRBD1|TRBJ1-1|TRBV6-5|-
TGTGCCAGCAGTTACGGGACAGGGATGTTGAACACTGAAGCTTTCTTT
CASSYGTGMLNTEAFF
>TRBD1|TRBJ1-6|TRBV27|-
TGTGCCAGCAGCCGCTTACCGGGACAGCTAGCGGGTTCGGCTTCACCCCTCCACTTT
CASSRLPGQLAGSASPLHF
>TRBD1|TRBJ1-5|TRBV7-2|-
TGTGCCAGCAGCCCGACAGGGGGCGCGGGCAGGCAGCCCCAGCATTTT
CASSPTGGAGRQPQHF
>-|TRBJ2-3|TRBV5-1|-
TGCGCCAGCAGCTTGCGGACAGACATGCCAGATACGCAGTATTTT
CASSLRTDMPDTQYF
>TRBD2|TRBJ2-2|TRBV5-1|-
TGCGCCAGCAGCCCCGGGACTAGCGGCACCGGGGAGCTGTTTTTT
CASSPGTSGTGELFF
>TRBD2|TRBJ2-3|TRBV29-1|-
TGCAGCGTTGAAAAACTAGCGGGTAGCACAGATACGCAGTATTTT
CSVEKLAGSTDTQYF
>TRBD1|TRBJ1-3|TRBV15|-
TGTGCCACCAGCTCTCGACAGGGCTCTGGAAACACCATATATTTT
CATSSRQGSGNTIYF
>TRBD2|TRBJ2-7|TRBV6-6|-
TGTGCCAGCAGCCCGGAGCGGGGGTCCCCCTACGAGCAGTACTTC
CASSPERGSPYEQYF
>TRBD2|TRBJ2-1|TRBV24-1|-
TGTGCCACCGAAGATAGCGGGGGGCCGAATGAGCAGTTCTTC
CATEDSGGPNEQFF
>-|TRBJ1-6|TRBV12-5|-
TGTGCTAGTGGTTTGGCCGGGTACTCACCCCTCCACTTT
CASGLAGYSPLHF
>TRBD1|TRBJ2-1|TRBV25-1|-
TGTGCCAGCAGTGAATACGACAGGGTCGTCGGCAATGAGCAGTTCTTC
CASSEYDRVVGNEQFF
>-|TRBJ2-7|TRBV14|once
TGTGCCAGCAGCCAAGACCCTCCCCTCACGGGTAACGAGCAGTACTTC
CASSQDPPLTGNEQYF
>-|TRBJ2-2|TRBV7-9|-
TGTGCCAGCAGCCCGGCACTGGGCTTTATAGGCACCGGGGAGCTGTTTTTT
CASSPALGFIGTGELFF
>-|TRBJ2-1|TRBV5-1|-
TGCGCCAGCAGCGTGGACAGATACCTCTACAATGAGCAGTTCTTC
CASSVDRYLYNEQFF
>-|TRBJ1-1|TRBV19|once
TGTGCCACATGTTCCGGGACTCCGAACAGTGAAGCTTTCTTT
CATCSGTPNSEAFF
>-|TRBJ2-2|TRBV24-1|-
TGTGCCACCAGTCTCGAGAAAACCGGGGAGCTGTTTTTT
CATSLEKTGELFF
>-|TRBJ2-2|TRBV11-2|few
TGTGCCAGCAGCTTTACAAGAATCACCGGGGAGCTGTTTTTT
CASSFTRITGELFF
>-|TRBJ1-4|TRBV9|few
TGTGCCAGCAGCGTAGGGGGGGATGGTGAAAAACTGTTTTTT
CASSVGGDGEKLFF
>-|TRBJ1-1|TRBV4-2|-
TGTGCCAGCAGCCAAGCTGGGCACACTGAAGCTTTCTTT
CASSQAGHTEAFF
>TRBD1|TRBJ1-1|TRBV7-2|-
TGTGCCAGCGTAAGACAGGGACTCTTCAAGACTTTCTTT
CASVRQGLFKTFF
>TRBD1|TRBJ1-3|TRBV7-8|few
TGTGCCAGCAGCTTATTTACAGGGGGGCTTCCCTCTGGAAACACCATATATTTT
CASSLFTGGLPSGNTIYF
>TRBD1|TRBJ1-4|TRBV3-1/TRBV3-2|once
TGTGCCAGCAGGGACAGGGGGCACGAAAAACTGTTTTTT
CASRDRGHEKLFF
>TRBD1|TRBJ2-7|TRBV5-6|-
TGTGCCAGCAGCTTGGGGGCCAGGGGGATAGACGAGCAGTACTTC
CASSLGARGIDEQYF
>TRBD2|TRBJ2-3|TRBV3-1/TRBV3-2|-
TGTGCCAGCAGCCAAAGAAGCGGGGGTACAGATACGCAGTATTTT
CASSQRSGGTDTQYF
>TRBD2|TRBJ2-3|TRBV3-1/TRBV3-2|-
TGTGCCAGCAGCCAAGAAGCTGTAACAGCGGGGGGCGCAGATACGCAGTATTTT
CASSQEAVTAGGADTQYF
>TRBD1|TRBJ2-1|TRBV7-2|-
TGTGCCAGCAGCTTGCTGGGACAGGGAATTGGGGATGAGCAGTTCTTC
CASSLLGQGIGDEQFF
>-|TRBJ2-5|TRBV6-2/TRBV6-3|-
TGTGCCAGCAGTTACCCCTTCCAAGAGACCCAGTACTTC
CASSYPFQETQYF
>TRBD1|TRBJ2-1|TRBV5-5|once
TGTGCCAGCAGCCGACAGGGAGCTCCCAATGAGCAGTTCTTC
CASSRQGAPNEQFF
>-|TRBJ2-2|TRBV3-1/TRBV3-2|once
TGTGCCAGCAGCCAGAATCTATCCCCGAACACCGGGGAGCTGTTTTTT
CASSQNLSPNTGELFF
>-|TRBJ1-2|TRBV6-5|many
TGTGCCAGCAGTTCCTCAGCGGGTGGCTACACCTTC
CASSSSAGGYTF
>-|TRBJ2-5|TRBV6-6|-
TGTGCCAGCAGTTACGGAGGGACGCATGAGACCCAGTACTTC
CASSYGGTHETQYF
>-|TRBJ1-4|TRBV28|-
TGTGCCAGCAGTCCAACTTCCGGGAGGACTAATGAAAAACTGTTTTTT
CASSPTSGRTNEKLFF
>-|TRBJ1-5|TRBV19|-
TGTGCCAGTAGTATCGGGTTAAAGACTAATCAGCCCCAGCATTTT
CASSIGLKTNQPQHF
>-|TRBJ1-5|TRBV12-3/TRBV12-4|-
TGTGCCAGCAGTCCCGCCTTAAGGGGGCCCCAGCATTTT
CASSPALRGPQHF